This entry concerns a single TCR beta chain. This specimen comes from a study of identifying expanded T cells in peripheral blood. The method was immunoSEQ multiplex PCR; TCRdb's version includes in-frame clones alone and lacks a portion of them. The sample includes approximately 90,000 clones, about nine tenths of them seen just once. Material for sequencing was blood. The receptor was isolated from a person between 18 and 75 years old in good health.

The chain's CDR3 is CASSMIGSTSTNEKLFF. In DNA form, the CDR3 reads TGTGCCAGTAGTATGATCGGCAGTACTTCAACTAATGAAAAACTGTTTTTT. J is TRBJ1-4 and V is TRBV19; D not resolved. The CDR3 is 17 amino acids. Germline V gene sequence: CDR1 LNHDA, CDR2 SQIVND (reference sequence). The V gene lost 3 bases and the J gene lost 0 bases, with 14 bases spanning the gap. The whole variable domain, remainder taken from reference TRBV19 and TRBJ1-4, is DGGITQSPKYLFRKEGQNVTLSCEQNLNHDAMYWYRQDPGQGLRLIYYSQIVNDFQKGDIAEGYSVSREKKESFPLTVTSAQKNPTAFYLCASSMIGSTSTNEKLFFGSGTQLSVL.